This TCR beta chain was captured in a study of Tregs in tolerant kidney transplant recipients. Broader study findings: Biological reproducibility was not directly addressed in this study.

About this clone itself: Its target is not known.

Assay used: immunoSEQ multiplex PCR; TCRdb lists only in-frame clones, some missing. This sample yields about 240,000 clones, of which about 86% are seen a single time; less than 0.75% belongs to the top ten. V was shortened by 2 bases and J by 0 bases, with 13 bases between the two germline ends. The CDR3 has 15 amino acids. The germline CDR1 and CDR2 sequences are GTSNPN and SVGIG (reference sequence). The source material was CD4+ T cells from blood. The receptor was isolated from a human donor in good health. The V and J genes are TRBV30 and TRBJ1-1, with D maybe TRBD1 (5 bases). The CDR3 DNA follows: TGTGCCTGGAGTTCTAAACAGGCCTTGAACACTGAAGCTTTCTTT. This gives the protein CAWSSKQALNTEAFF.